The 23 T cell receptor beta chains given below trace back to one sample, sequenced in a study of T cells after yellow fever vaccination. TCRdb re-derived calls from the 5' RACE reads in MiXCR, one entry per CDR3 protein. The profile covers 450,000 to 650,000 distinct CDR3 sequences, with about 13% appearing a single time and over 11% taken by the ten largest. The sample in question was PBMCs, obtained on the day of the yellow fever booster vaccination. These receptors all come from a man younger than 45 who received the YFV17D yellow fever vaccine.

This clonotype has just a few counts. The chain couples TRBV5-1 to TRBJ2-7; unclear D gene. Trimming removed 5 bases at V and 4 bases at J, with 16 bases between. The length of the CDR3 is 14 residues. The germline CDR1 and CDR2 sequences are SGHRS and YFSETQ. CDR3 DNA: TGCGCCAGCAGTGAGGAAGGTGGCCCATACGAGCAGTACTTC. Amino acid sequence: CASSEEGGPYEQYF.

CDR3 nucleotides: TGTGCCAGCAGCTTTGGACAGGGAAAAAACATTCAGTACTTC. Translation gives CASSFGQGKNIQYF. V is TRBV13 and J is TRBJ2-4; 8 positions match TRBD1. V trimming: 3 bases; J trimming: 4 bases; junction bases outside the gene matches: 2. The CDR3 contains 14 residues. Germline V gene sequence: CDR1 PRHDT, CDR2 FYEKMQ (reference sequence).

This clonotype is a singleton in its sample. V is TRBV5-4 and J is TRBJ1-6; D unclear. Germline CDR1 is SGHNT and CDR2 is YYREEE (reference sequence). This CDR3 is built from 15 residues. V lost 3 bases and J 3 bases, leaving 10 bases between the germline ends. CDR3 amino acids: CASSSKGNYNSPLHF. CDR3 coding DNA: TGTGCCAGCAGCTCAAAAGGGAACTATAATTCACCCCTCCACTTT.

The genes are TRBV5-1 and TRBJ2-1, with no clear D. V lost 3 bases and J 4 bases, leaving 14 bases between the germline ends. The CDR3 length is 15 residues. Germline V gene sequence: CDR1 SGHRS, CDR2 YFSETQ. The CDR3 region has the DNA TGCGCCAGCAGCTCCGATCAGCCTCTTTACAATGAGCAGTTCTTC. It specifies CASSSDQPLYNEQFF. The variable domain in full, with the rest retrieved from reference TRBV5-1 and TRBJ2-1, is KAGVTQTPRYLIKTRGQQVTLSCSPISGHRSVSWYQQTPGQGLQFLFEYFSETQRNKGNFPGRFSGRQFSNSRSEMNVSTLELGDSALYLCASSSDQPLYNEQFFGPGTRLTVL.

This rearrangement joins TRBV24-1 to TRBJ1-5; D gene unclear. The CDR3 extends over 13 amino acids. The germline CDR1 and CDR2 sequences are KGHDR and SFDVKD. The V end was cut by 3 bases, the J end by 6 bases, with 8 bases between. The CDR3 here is CATSDALVQPQHF. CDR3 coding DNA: TGTGCCACCAGTGATGCGTTGGTTCAGCCCCAGCATTTT.

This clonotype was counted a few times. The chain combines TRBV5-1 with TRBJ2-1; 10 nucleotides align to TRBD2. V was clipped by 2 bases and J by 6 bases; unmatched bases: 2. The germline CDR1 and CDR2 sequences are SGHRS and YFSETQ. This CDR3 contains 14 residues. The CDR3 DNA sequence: TGCGCCAGCAGCTTTACTAGCGGGGCCAATGAGCAGTTCTTC. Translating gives CASSFTSGANEQFF.

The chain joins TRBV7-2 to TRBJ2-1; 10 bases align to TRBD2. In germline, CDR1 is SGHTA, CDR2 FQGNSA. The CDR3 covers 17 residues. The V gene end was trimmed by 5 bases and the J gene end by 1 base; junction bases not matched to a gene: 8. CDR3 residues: CASSPRTSGFSYNEQFF. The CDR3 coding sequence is TGTGCCAGCAGCCCGAGGACTAGCGGCTTTTCCTACAATGAGCAGTTCTTC.

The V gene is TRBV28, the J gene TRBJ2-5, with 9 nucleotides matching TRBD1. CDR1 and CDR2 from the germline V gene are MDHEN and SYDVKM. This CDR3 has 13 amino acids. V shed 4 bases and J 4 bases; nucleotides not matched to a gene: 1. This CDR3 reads CASSSQGAETQYF. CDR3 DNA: TGTGCCAGCAGTTCACAGGGGGCAGAGACCCAGTACTTC.

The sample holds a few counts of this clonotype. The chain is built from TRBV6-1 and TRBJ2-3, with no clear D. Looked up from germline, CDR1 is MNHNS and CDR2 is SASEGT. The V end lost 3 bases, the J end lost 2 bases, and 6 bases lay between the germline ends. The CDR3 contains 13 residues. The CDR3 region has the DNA TGTGCCAGCAGTGACAGACCCACAGATACGCAGTATTTT. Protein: CASSDRPTDTQYF.

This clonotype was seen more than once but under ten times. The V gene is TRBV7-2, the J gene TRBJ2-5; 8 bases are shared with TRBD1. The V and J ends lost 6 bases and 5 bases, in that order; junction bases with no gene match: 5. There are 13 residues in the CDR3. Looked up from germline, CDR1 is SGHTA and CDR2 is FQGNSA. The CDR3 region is CASRKGQGETQYF. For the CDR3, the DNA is TGTGCCAGCAGGAAAGGACAGGGCGAGACCCAGTACTTC.

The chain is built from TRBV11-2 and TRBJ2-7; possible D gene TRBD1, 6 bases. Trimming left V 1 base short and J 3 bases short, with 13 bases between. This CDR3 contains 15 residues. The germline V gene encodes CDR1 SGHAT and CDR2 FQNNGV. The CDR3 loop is CASSLGTGLDYEQYF. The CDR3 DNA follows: TGTGCCAGCAGCTTAGGAACAGGGTTGGACTACGAGCAGTACTTC.

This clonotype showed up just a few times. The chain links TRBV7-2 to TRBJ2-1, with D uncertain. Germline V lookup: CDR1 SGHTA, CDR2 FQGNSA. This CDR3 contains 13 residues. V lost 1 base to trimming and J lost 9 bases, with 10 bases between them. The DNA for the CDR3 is TGTGCCAGCAGCTTAGATGGGCTGCGTGAGCAGTTCTTC. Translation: CASSLDGLREQFF.

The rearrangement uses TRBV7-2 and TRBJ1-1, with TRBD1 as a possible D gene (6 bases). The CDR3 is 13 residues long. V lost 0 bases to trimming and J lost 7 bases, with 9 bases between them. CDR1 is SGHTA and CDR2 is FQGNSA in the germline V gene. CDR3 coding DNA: TGTGCCAGCAGCTTAGCAGGACAGCTTGAAGCTTTCTTT. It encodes CASSLAGQLEAFF.

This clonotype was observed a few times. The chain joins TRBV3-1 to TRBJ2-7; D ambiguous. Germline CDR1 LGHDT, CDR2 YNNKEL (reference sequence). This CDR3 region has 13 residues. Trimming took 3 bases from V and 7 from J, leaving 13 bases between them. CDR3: CASSQGLRGEQYF. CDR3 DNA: TGTGCCAGCAGCCAGGGCCTCAGAGGAGAGCAGTACTTC.

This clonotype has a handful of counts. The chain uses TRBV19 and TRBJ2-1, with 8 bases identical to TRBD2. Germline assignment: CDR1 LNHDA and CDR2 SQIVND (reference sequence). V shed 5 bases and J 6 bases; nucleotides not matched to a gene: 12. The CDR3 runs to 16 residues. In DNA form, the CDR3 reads TGTGCCAGTAGTCCGAAAACGACTAGCGCTAGCAATGAGCAGTTCTTC. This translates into CASSPKTTSASNEQFF.

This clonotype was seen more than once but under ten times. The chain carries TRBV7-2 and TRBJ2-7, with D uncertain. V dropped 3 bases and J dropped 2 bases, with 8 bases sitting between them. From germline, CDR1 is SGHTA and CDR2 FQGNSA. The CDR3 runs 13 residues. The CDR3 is CASSFQVAYEQYF. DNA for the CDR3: TGTGCCAGCAGCTTTCAAGTGGCCTACGAGCAGTACTTC. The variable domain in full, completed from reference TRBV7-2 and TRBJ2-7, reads GAGVSQSPSNKVTEKGKDVELRCDPISGHTALYWYRQSLGQGLEFLIYFQGNSAPDKSGLPSDRFSAERTGGSVSTLTIQRTQQEDSAVYLCASSFQVAYEQYFGPGTRLTVT.

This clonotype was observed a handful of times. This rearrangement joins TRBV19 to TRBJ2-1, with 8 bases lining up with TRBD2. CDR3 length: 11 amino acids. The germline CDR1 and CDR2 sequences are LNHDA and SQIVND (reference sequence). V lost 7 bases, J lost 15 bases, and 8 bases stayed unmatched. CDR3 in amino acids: CASMERELLFF. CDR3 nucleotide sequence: TGTGCCAGTATGGAGCGGGAGTTGTTGTTCTTC.

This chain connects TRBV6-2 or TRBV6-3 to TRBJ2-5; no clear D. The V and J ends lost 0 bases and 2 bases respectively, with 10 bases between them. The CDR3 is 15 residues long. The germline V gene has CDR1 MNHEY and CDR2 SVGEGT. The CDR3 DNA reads TGTGCCAGCAGTTACTCGCTACACCCTCAAGAGACCCAGTACTTC. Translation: CASSYSLHPQETQYF.

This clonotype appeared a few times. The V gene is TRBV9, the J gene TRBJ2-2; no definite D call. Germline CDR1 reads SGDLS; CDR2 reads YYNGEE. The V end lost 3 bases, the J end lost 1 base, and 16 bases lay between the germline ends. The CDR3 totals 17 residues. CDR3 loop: CASSAGKRQMNTGELFF. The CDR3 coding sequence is TGTGCCAGCAGCGCTGGGAAACGGCAGATGAACACCGGGGAGCTGTTTTTT.

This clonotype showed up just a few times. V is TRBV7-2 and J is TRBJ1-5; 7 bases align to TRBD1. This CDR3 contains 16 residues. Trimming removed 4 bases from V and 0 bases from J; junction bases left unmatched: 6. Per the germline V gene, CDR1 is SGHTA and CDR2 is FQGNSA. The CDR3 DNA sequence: TGTGCCAGCAGCTCCGTAGGGACAGATAGCAATCAGCCCCAGCATTTT. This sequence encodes CASSSVGTDSNQPQHF.

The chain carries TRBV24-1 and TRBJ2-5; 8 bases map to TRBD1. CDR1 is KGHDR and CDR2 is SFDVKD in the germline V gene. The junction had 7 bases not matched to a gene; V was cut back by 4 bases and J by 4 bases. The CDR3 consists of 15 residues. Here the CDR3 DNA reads TGTGCCACCAGTGAAACGACAGGGGCGGGAGAGACCCAGTACTTC. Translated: CATSETTGAGETQYF.

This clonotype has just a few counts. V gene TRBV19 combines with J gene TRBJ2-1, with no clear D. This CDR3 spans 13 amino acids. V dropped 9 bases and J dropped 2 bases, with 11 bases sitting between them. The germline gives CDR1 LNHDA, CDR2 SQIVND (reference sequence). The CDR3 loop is CASQSVPYNEQFF. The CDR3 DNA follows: TGTGCCAGCCAGAGTGTCCCCTACAATGAGCAGTTCTTC.

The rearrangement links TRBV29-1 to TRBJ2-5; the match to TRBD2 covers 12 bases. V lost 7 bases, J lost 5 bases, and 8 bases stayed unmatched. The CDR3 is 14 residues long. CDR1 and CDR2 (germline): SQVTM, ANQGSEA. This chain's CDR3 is CSAQTSGRGETQYF. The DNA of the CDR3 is TGCAGCGCTCAGACTAGCGGGAGAGGGGAGACCCAGTACTTC.